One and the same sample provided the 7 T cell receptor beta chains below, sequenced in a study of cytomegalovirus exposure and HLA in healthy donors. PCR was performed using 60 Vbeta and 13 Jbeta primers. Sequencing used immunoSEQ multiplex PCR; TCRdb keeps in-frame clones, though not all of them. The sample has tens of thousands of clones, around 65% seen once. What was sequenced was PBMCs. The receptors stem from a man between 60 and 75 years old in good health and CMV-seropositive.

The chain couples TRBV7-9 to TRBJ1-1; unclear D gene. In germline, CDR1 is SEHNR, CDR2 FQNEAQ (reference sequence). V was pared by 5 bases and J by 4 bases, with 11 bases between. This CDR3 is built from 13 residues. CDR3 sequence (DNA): TGTGCCAGCAGCCCCGGGGAGGCCACTGAAGCTTTCTTT. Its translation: CASSPGEATEAFF.

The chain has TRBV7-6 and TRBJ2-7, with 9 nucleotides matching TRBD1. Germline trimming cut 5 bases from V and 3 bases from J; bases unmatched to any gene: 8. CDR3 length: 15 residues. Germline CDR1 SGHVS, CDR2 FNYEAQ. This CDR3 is CASSETGGRGYEQYF. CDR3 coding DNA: TGTGCCAGCAGCGAGACAGGGGGACGTGGCTACGAGCAGTACTTC.

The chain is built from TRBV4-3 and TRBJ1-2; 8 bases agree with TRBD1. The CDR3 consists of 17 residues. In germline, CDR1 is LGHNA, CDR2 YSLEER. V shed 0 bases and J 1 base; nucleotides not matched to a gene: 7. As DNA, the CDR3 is TGCGCCAGCAGCCAAGACACCGGGACAGGAGTTAACTATGGCTACACCTTC. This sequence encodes CASSQDTGTGVNYGYTF.

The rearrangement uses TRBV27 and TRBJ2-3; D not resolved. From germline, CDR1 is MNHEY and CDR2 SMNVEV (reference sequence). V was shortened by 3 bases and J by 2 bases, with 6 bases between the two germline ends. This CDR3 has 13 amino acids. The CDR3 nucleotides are TGTGCCAGCAGTTTCTCGGTCACAGATACGCAGTATTTT. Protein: CASSFSVTDTQYF.

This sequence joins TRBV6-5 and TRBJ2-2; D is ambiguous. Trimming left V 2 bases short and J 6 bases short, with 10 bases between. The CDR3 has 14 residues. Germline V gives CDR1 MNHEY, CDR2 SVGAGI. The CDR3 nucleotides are TGTGCCAGCAGTTACATTCCTAATTCCGGGGAGCTGTTTTTT. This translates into CASSYIPNSGELFF.

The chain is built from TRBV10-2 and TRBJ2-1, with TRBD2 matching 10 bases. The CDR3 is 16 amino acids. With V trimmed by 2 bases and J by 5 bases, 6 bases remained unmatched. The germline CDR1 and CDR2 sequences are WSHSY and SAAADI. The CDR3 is CASSELGLAVDNEQFF. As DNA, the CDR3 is TGCGCCAGCAGTGAGCTCGGACTAGCGGTCGACAATGAGCAGTTCTTC.

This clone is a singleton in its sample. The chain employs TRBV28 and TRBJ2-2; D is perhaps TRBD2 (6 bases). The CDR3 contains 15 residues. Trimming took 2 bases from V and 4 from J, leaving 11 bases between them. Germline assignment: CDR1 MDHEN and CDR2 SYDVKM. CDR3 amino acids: CASSLGAGFTGELFF. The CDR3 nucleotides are TGTGCCAGCAGTTTAGGGGCGGGATTCACCGGGGAGCTGTTTTTT.